Each of the 6 T cell receptor beta chains below was sequenced from the same sample in a study of cytomegalovirus exposure and HLA in healthy donors. Primers: 60 Vbeta forward and 13 Jbeta reverse. This table comes from immunoSEQ multiplex PCR, and its TCRdb copy is limited to in-frame clones, with some not included. The sample consists of roughly 130,000 clones, 75% to 90% of them appearing once. The sequencing input was PBMCs. All receptors derive from a male donor in good health and CMV-seronegative.

The chain couples TRBV7-9 to TRBJ2-1; TRBD2 matches 8 bases. The CDR3 sequence is 14 residues long. The germline gives CDR1 SEHNR, CDR2 FQNEAQ (reference sequence). V was pared by 0 bases and J by 6 bases, with 1 base of the junction left unmatched. Here the CDR3 reads CASSLAGTSNEQFF. The CDR3 coding sequence is TGTGCCAGCAGCTTAGCAGGGACTAGCAATGAGCAGTTCTTC.

V gene TRBV5-4 combines with J gene TRBJ2-2, with 7 bases aligning to TRBD1. The CDR3 consists of 14 residues. The ends lost 3 bases at V and 5 bases at J; junction bases unmatched: 4. Germline loops: CDR1 SGHNT, CDR2 YYREEE (reference sequence). CDR3 region: CASSSQGETGELFF. The DNA of the CDR3 is TGTGCCAGCAGCTCCCAGGGGGAGACCGGGGAGCTGTTTTTT.

J is TRBJ2-3 and V is TRBV6-4; 13 nucleotides align to TRBD2. The CDR3 spans 16 residues. Looked up from germline, CDR1 is MRHNA and CDR2 is SNTAGT. The V gene end was trimmed by 5 bases and the J gene end by 2 bases; junction bases not matched to a gene: 4. CDR3 nucleotide sequence: TGTGCCAGCAGTCCTACTAGCGGGGGGGCCACAGATACGCAGTATTTT. Its translation: CASSPTSGGATDTQYF.

This clone was seen only a few times. The J gene is TRBJ1-2, the V gene TRBV10-3, with D possibly matching TRBD1 (5 bases). V was cut by 6 bases and J by 5 bases, with 19 bases left in between. The CDR3 loop spans 15 amino acids. Germline CDR1 and CDR2: ENHRY and SYGVKD. Here the CDR3 DNA reads TGTGCCATCAGCAACGCCCCGACAGTTTTGTATGGCTACACCTTC. This translates into CAISNAPTVLYGYTF.

This chain uses TRBV5-1 with TRBJ2-2; D might be TRBD1 (5 bases). CDR1 is SGHRS and CDR2 is YFSETQ in the germline V gene. V gave up 6 bases and J gave up 5 bases, with 14 bases separating them. CDR3 length: 14 residues. CDR3 in DNA: TGCGCCAGCACACCTAAAGGGGATACCGGGGAGCTGTTTTTT. It codes for CASTPKGDTGELFF.

This chain uses TRBV13 with TRBJ2-1; maybe TRBD2 (6 bases). CDR1 is PRHDT and CDR2 is FYEKMQ in the germline V gene (reference sequence). The CDR3 consists of 15 residues. The ends were cut back, 5 bases at V and 12 bases at J, with 23 bases in the middle. CDR3 DNA sequence: TGTGCCAGCAGCAAAATCCCACTAGCCACGGGGTGGCAGTTCTTC. Translated, it gives CASSKIPLATGWQFF.